The rows below give T cell receptor beta chains drawn from one sample of a study of blood T cell repertoires in COVID-19. Measured with immunoSEQ multiplex PCR; TCRdb has only the in-frame clones, and not every one. The table lists fewer than 500,000 clones, 70% to 90% of them singletons, with about 2.1% in the top ten. The source material was PBMCs or T cells enriched from blood (not recorded which). The receptors here all came from a woman aged 18 to 35 with acute COVID-19. Both conserved end residues are part of each CDR3. D genes are given only for firm matches. A clone size is listed for some rows: how often the clone was seen (once, few, many), or a class if it is expanded.

cdr3_length,v_call,j_call,d_call,clone_size,cdr3_nt,cdr3_aa
14,TRBV11-2,TRBJ2-7,.,.,TGTGCCAGCAGCTTAGGGGCTTCTACCTACGAGCAGTACTTC,CASSLGASTYEQYF
17,TRBV7-9,TRBJ2-2,TRBD1,.,TGTGCCAGCAGCCCGGGGACAGCCCAATTCAACACCGGGGAGCTGTTTTTT,CASSPGTAQFNTGELFF
14,TRBV12-5,TRBJ2-2,.,.,TGTGCTAGTGGTTTGGTAAAGGGGGTCGGGGAGCTGTTTTTT,CASGLVKGVGELFF
12,TRBV27,TRBJ2-1,.,.,TGTGCCAGCAGTCTACTCGGTAATGAGCAGTTCTTC,CASSLLGNEQFF
17,TRBV2,TRBJ2-5,.,once,TGTGCCAGCAGTGATGGAAGTAGAGGAAGAGTGCAAGAGACCCAGTACTTC,CASSDGSRGRVQETQYF
16,TRBV21-1,TRBJ2-7,.,.,TGTGCCAGCAGCAAAGCCCCTGGGGGGGTGAGCTACGAGCAGTACTTC,CASSKAPGGVSYEQYF
12,TRBV19,TRBJ1-1,.,once,TGTGCCAGTAGTCATTTGAACACTGAAGCTTTCTTT,CASSHLNTEAFF
13,TRBV13,TRBJ2-1,.,.,TGTGCCAGCAGCTTAGAGCAGGAGGGTGAGCAGTTCTTC,CASSLEQEGEQFF
15,TRBV7-9,TRBJ1-5,TRBD1,.,TGTGCCAGCAGCTTAGAGGGACAGGTAGACCAGCCCCAGCATTTT,CASSLEGQVDQPQHF
18,TRBV21-1,TRBJ1-5,.,.,TGTGCCAGCAGCAAAGCCCGTGGACAGCACCTTAGCAATCAGCCCCAGCATTTT,CASSKARGQHLSNQPQHF
13,TRBV27,TRBJ1-5,.,once,TGTGCCAGCAGCCCTGGACTCAATCAGCCCCAGCATTTT,CASSPGLNQPQHF
13,TRBV28,TRBJ1-5,.,.,TGTGCCAGCAGACAGGGAACGGAACAGCCCCAGCATTTT,CASRQGTEQPQHF
15,TRBV5-4,TRBJ1-2,.,.,TGTGCCAGCAGCCTTAACCCGTTAGCTAACTATGGCTACACCTTC,CASSLNPLANYGYTF
15,TRBV7-9,TRBJ1-4,.,few,TGTGCCAGCAGCTTAGTCAGGGGAACTAATGAAAAACTGTTTTTT,CASSLVRGTNEKLFF
15,TRBV6-2/TRBV6-3,TRBJ1-1,.,.,TGTGCCAGCAGTTATGACAAACGGGGGAACACTGAAGCTTTCTTT,CASSYDKRGNTEAFF
16,TRBV5-8,TRBJ2-4,.,.,TGTGCCAGCAGCTTGAGGCAGGGGCTAGCCAAAAACATTCAGTACTTC,CASSLRQGLAKNIQYF
16,TRBV19,TRBJ2-2,TRBD1,.,TGTGCCAGTAGTATAGGACAGGGAACGAACACCGGGGAGCTGTTTTTT,CASSIGQGTNTGELFF
16,TRBV19,TRBJ2-5,.,.,TGTGCCAGTAGTAATGGGCCCGGTACAGGTAAAGAGACCCAGTACTTC,CASSNGPGTGKETQYF
13,TRBV19,TRBJ2-7,TRBD1,.,TGTGCCAGTAGTATACAGGGGGCTCAGGAGCAGTACTTC,CASSIQGAQEQYF
15,TRBV11-2,TRBJ1-6,.,.,TGTGCCAGCAGCTTAGGCGGCCAGGGTTCATCACCCCTCCACTTT,CASSLGGQGSSPLHF
16,TRBV7-9,TRBJ2-3,TRBD1,.,TGTGCCAGCAGTCGATTAGAAGGCAGGGGGCCAGATACGCAGTATTTT,CASSRLEGRGPDTQYF
14,TRBV5-1,TRBJ1-1,.,.,TGCGCCAGCAGCTACGACAGCCAGAACACTGAAGCTTTCTTT,CASSYDSQNTEAFF
14,TRBV6-6,TRBJ2-5,.,.,TGTGCCAGCAGAAGGGGGGGGGCCGAGGAGACCCAGTACTTC,CASRRGGAEETQYF
17,TRBV9,TRBJ2-2,TRBD2,.,TGTGCCAGCAGCGTAGGGGATAGCGGGAAGCTTACCGGGGAGCTGTTTTTT,CASSVGDSGKLTGELFF
14,TRBV5-1,TRBJ1-1,TRBD1,few,TGCGCCAGCAGCTTGGCTAAGGGGGCCACTGAAGCTTTCTTT,CASSLAKGATEAFF
13,TRBV28,TRBJ2-1,.,.,TGTGCCAGCAGTTTATTAAGCAACTATGAGCAGTTCTTC,CASSLLSNYEQFF
12,TRBV23-1,TRBJ1-2,.,.,TGCGCCAGCAGTTCCAGAAACTATGGCTACACCTTC,CASSSRNYGYTF
16,TRBV7-2,TRBJ2-1,TRBD2,.,TGTGCCAGCAGCCTAATAGCGGGGGGGTCCTACAATGAGCAGTTCTTC,CASSLIAGGSYNEQFF
15,TRBV5-4,TRBJ2-5,TRBD1,.,TGTGCCAGCCGACCTCAGACAGGGTACTTGGAGACCCAGTACTTC,CASRPQTGYLETQYF
16,TRBV5-4,TRBJ1-1,TRBD1,.,TGTGCCAGCAGCTTGAGCTACAGGGGGCCGAACACTGAAGCTTTCTTT,CASSLSYRGPNTEAFF
15,TRBV7-9,TRBJ2-1,TRBD2,.,TGTGCCAGCAGAAAGGGACTAGCGGGAGGCAATGAGCAGTTCTTC,CASRKGLAGGNEQFF
14,TRBV3-1/TRBV3-2,TRBJ2-5,TRBD1,.,TGTGCCAGCAGCCAAGGACAGGGTAGGGAGACCCAGTACTTC,CASSQGQGRETQYF
16,TRBV2,TRBJ2-6,.,few,TGTGCCAGCAGTGATCCGGGTTCGACCGGGGCCAACGTCCTGACTTTC,CASSDPGSTGANVLTF
15,TRBV9,TRBJ2-3,TRBD2,.,TGTGCCAGCAGCGTAGGCGGGGGGGCCCCAGATACGCAGTATTTT,CASSVGGGAPDTQYF
15,TRBV6-5,TRBJ1-6,TRBD1,.,TGTGCCAGCACCGAACTGACAGGGCGGCGATCACCCCTCCACTTT,CASTELTGRRSPLHF
16,TRBV20-1,TRBJ2-5,TRBD1,.,TGCAGTGCTAGTGTGGACAGGTACTCGGATCAAGAGACCCAGTACTTC,CSASVDRYSDQETQYF
15,TRBV3-1/TRBV3-2,TRBJ1-1,TRBD1,.,TGTGCCAGCAGGCCCCGGGACAGGGAGAACACTGAAGCTTTCTTT,CASRPRDRENTEAFF
12,TRBV28,TRBJ1-1,.,.,TGTGCCAGCAGTTTAAGCCCCACTGAAGCTTTCTTT,CASSLSPTEAFF
16,TRBV28,TRBJ2-1,TRBD2,.,TGTGCCAGCAGTTTATTAGCGGGAGTCCCCTACAATGAGCAGTTCTTC,CASSLLAGVPYNEQFF
12,TRBV28,TRBJ1-2,.,.,TGTGCCAGCAGACAGGTCGACTATGGCTACACCTTC,CASRQVDYGYTF
15,TRBV9,TRBJ1-5,TRBD1,few,TGTGCCAGCAGCGTAAGCGACAGGGAGGATCAGCCCCAGCATTTT,CASSVSDREDQPQHF
14,TRBV2,TRBJ2-7,TRBD2,.,TGTGCCAGCAGGAGTCTAGCGGGAGGTTTCGAGCAGTACTTC,CASRSLAGGFEQYF
14,TRBV27,TRBJ2-1,.,once,TGTGCCAGCAGTTTAGTAGCGGCCGACAATGAGCAGTTCTTC,CASSLVAADNEQFF
14,TRBV15,TRBJ1-3,.,.,TGTGCCACCAGAGGGGGGGACTCTGGAAACACCATATATTTT,CATRGGDSGNTIYF
15,TRBV28,TRBJ2-3,TRBD1,.,TGTGCCAGCAGTTTAAGGACAGGTTTCACAGATACGCAGTATTTT,CASSLRTGFTDTQYF
15,TRBV27,TRBJ1-2,TRBD1,.,TGTGCCAGCAGTTACTGGGACAGGACATTTTATGGCTACACCTTC,CASSYWDRTFYGYTF
12,TRBV7-9,TRBJ2-1,.,.,TGTGCCAGCAGCTTACGCTACAATGAGCAGTTCTTC,CASSLRYNEQFF
13,TRBV18,TRBJ1-1,TRBD1,few,TGTGCCAGCTGGCAGACAGGGGTGGCTGAAGCTTTCTTT,CASWQTGVAEAFF
13,TRBV12-5,TRBJ2-5,.,.,TGTGCTAGTGAACTGGGCCGACAAGAGACCCAGTACTTC,CASELGRQETQYF